The clone carrying this TCR beta chain turned up a few times. In the original workflow: Reference gene primers were amplified, and this amplification served to estimate nucleated cell counts. Sequencing used immunoSEQ multiplex PCR; TCRdb keeps in-frame clones, though not all of them. The V and J calls and clone size were taken over from that table, and D and trimming were inferred from the DNA. The sample lists about 210,000 clones, 82% seen once, with 7.8% in the top ten. This CDR3 region has 13 residues. V shed 9 bases and J shed 4 bases, with 15 bases lying between them. The record originates from a study of blood T cell repertoires in COVID-19. For the study at large: Donors in the United States, Italy and Spain gave samples during acute or convalescent COVID-19. T cells, B-cell-depleted T cells, or PBMCs supplied cDNA or gDNA.

This chain uses TRBV12-3 or TRBV12-4 with TRBJ1-2; D remains ambiguous. The clonotype comes from a woman aged 60-70 years with COVID-19, enrolled during active disease. The specimen was peripheral blood. As DNA, the CDR3 is TGTGCCAGTAACGGACTCGCTGGCTATGGCTACACCTTC. Translating it yields CASNGLAGYGYTF.